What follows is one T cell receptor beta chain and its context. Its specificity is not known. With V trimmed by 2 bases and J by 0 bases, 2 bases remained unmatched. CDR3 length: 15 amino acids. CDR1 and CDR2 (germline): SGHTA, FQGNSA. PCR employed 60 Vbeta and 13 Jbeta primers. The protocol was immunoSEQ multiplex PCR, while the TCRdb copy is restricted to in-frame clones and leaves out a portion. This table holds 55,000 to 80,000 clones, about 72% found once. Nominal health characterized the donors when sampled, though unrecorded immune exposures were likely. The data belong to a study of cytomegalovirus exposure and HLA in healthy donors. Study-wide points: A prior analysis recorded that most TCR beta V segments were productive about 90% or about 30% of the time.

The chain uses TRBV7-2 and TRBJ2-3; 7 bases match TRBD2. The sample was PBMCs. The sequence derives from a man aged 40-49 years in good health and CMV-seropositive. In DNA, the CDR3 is TGTGCCAGCAGCTTACAAGCGGGAAGCACAGATACGCAGTATTTT. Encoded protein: CASSLQAGSTDTQYF.